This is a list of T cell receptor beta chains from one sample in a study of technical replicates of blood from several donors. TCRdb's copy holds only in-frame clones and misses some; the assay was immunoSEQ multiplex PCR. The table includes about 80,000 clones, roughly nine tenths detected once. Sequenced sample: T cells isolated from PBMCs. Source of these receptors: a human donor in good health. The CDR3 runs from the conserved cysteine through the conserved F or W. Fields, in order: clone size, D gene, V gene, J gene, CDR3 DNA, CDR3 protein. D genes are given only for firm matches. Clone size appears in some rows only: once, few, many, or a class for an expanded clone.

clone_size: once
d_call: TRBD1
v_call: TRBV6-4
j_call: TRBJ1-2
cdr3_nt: TGTGCCAGCAGTGACAGGCCGGGACAGGACTATGGCTACACCTTC
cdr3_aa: CASSDRPGQDYGYTF

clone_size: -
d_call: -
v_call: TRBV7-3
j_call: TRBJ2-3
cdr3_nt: TGTGCCAGCAGCTTATCGAGGAGCACAGATACGCAGTATTTT
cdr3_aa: CASSLSRSTDTQYF

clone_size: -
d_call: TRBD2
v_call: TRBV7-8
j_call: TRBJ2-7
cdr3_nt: TGTGCCAGCAGCTTCGGGACTAGCGGGGGGATCTCCTACGAGCAGTACTTC
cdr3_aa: CASSFGTSGGISYEQYF

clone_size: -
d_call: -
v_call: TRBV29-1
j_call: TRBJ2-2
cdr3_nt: TGCAGCGTTGAAGAATCAGGGGAGCTGTTTTTT
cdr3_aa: CSVEESGELFF

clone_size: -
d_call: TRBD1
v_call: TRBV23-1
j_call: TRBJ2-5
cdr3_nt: TGCGCCAGCAGGGGACAGGGAAGGGTGGGCGAGACCCAGTACTTC
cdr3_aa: CASRGQGRVGETQYF

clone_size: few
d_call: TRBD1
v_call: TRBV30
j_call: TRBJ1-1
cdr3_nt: TGTGCCTGGAGTGTAGGGGGGACAGTTGAAGCTTTCTTT
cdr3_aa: CAWSVGGTVEAFF

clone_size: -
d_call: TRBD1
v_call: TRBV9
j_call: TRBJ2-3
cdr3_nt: TGTGCCAGCAGCGTATTGGGACAGGGAGCAGATACGCAGTATTTT
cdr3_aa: CASSVLGQGADTQYF

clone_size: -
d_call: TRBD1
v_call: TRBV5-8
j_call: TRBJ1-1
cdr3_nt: TGTGCCAGCAGCTTCCCAGGGGGGACGGGCACTGAAGCTTTCTTT
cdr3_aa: CASSFPGGTGTEAFF

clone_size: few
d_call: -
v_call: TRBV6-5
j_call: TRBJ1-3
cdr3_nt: TGTGCCAGCAGTTCCGCCGGGGTCGGAAACACCATATATTTT
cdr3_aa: CASSSAGVGNTIYF

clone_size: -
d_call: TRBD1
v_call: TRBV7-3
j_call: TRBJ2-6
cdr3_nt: TGTGCCAGCAGCAAGGACAGGGGGGCTTCTCCTGGGGCCAACGTCCTGACTTTC
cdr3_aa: CASSKDRGASPGANVLTF

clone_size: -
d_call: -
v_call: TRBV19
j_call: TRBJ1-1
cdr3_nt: TGTGCCAGTAGTAGCTGGAGTACTGAAGCTTTCTTT
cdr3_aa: CASSSWSTEAFF

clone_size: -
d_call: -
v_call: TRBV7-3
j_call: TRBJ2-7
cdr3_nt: TGTGCCAGCAGCTTAACAGCCAGGGGAGCAGCTTACGAGCAGTACTTC
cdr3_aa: CASSLTARGAAYEQYF

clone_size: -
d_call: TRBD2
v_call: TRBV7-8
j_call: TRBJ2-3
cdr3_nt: TGTGCCAGCAGCTCGTCTAGCGGGAACACAGATACGCAGTATTTT
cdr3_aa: CASSSSSGNTDTQYF

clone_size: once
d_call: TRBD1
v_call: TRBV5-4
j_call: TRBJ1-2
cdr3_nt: TGTGCCAGCAGCCTGGACAGGGGCCACTATGGCTACACCTTC
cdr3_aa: CASSLDRGHYGYTF

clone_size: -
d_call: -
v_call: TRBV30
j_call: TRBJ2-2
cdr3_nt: TGTGCCTGGAGGGGGGGTCCTTGGACCGGGGAGCTGTTTTTT
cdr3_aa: CAWRGGPWTGELFF

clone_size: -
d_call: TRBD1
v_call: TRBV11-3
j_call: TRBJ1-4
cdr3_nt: TGTGCCAGCAGCCAACAGGGGGCTTTAGAGGAAAAACTGTTTTTT
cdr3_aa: CASSQQGALEEKLFF

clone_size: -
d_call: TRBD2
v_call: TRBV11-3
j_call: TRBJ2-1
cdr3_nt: TGTGCCAGCAGCCCCCGAGCGGGAAGCTCCTACAATGAGCAGTTCTTC
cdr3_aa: CASSPRAGSSYNEQFF

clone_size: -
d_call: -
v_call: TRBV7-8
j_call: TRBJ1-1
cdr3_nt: TGTGCCAGCAGCTTAACCCGGGTCAGTAGGAACACTGAAGCTTTCTTT
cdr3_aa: CASSLTRVSRNTEAFF

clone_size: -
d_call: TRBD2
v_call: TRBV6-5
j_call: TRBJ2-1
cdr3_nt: TGTGCCAGCAGTCCCGGGACTAGCCCCTACAATGAGCAGTTCTTC
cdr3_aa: CASSPGTSPYNEQFF

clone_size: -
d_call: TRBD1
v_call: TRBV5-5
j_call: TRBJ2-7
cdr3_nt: TGTGCCAGCAGCTTGGTAGGACAGGGATCCTACGAGCAGTACTTC
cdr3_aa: CASSLVGQGSYEQYF

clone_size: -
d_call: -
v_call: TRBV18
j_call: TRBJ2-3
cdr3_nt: TGTGCCAGCTCACCACTCATCACAGAAAACACAGATACGCAGTATTTT
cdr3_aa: CASSPLITENTDTQYF

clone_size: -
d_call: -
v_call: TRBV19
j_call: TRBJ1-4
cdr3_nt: TGTGCCAGTAGCGTAATAACAGGCGCAACTAATGAAAAACTGTTTTTT
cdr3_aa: CASSVITGATNEKLFF

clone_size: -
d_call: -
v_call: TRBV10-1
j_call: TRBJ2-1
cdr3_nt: TGCGCCAGCAGCGGGAGCTCCTACAATGAGCAGTTCTTC
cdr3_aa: CASSGSSYNEQFF

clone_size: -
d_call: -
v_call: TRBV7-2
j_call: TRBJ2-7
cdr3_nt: TGTGCCAGCAGCTTAGTCCTACCTAGCTCCTACGAGCAGTACTTC
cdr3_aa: CASSLVLPSSYEQYF

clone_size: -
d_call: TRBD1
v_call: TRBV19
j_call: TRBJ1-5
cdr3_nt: TGTGCCAGTAGTAGACAGGGGACCGAGCATAGCAATCAGCCCCAGCATTTT
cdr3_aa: CASSRQGTEHSNQPQHF

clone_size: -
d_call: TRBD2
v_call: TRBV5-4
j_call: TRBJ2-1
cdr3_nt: TGTGCCAGCAGCTTCGAAGCGGGAGTAATTGATGAGCAGTTCTTC
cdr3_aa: CASSFEAGVIDEQFF

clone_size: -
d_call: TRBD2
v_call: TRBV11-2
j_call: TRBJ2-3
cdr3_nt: TGTGCCAGCAGCTTAATACTAGCGGACACAGATACGCAGTATTTT
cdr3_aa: CASSLILADTDTQYF

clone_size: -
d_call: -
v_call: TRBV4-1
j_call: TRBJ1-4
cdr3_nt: TGCGCCAGCAGCCATGGTGGACAGAATAATGAAAAACTGTTTTTT
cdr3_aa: CASSHGGQNNEKLFF

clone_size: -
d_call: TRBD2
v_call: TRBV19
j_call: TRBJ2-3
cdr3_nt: TGTGCCAGTAGTATAGGTGGAGGGGCCCGGACTAGCGGGATCCCGCTTCCTCGAGATACGCAGTATTTT
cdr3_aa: CASSIGGGARTSGIPLPRDTQYF

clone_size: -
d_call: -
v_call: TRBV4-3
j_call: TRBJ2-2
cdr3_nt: TGCGCCAGCAGCCAAGAGCAGGGAGGTACCGGGGAGCTGTTTTTT
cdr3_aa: CASSQEQGGTGELFF

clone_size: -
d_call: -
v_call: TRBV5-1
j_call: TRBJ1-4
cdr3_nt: TGCGCCAGCAGCTTGCAAGTGCGGGAGAAAAATGAAAAACTGTTTTTT
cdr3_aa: CASSLQVREKNEKLFF

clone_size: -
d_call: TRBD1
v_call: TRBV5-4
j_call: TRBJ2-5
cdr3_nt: TGTGCCAGCAGCATCCCACAGGGGAGCCAAGAGACCCAGTACTTC
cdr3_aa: CASSIPQGSQETQYF

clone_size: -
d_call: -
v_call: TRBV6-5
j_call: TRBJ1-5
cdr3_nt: TGTGCCAGCAGTTACCGGGGGGGCAATCAGCCCCAGCATTTT
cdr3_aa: CASSYRGGNQPQHF

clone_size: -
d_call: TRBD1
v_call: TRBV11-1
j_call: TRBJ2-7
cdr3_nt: TGTGCCAGCAGCCAATGGACAGGTTCCTACGAGCAGTACTTC
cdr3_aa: CASSQWTGSYEQYF

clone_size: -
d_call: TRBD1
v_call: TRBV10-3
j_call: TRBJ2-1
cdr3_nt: TGTGCCACCTCCGACGGACAGGGCAATGAGCAGTTCTTC
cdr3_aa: CATSDGQGNEQFF

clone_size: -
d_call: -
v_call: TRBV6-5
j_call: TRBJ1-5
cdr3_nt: TGTGCCAGCAGCCAAGCTTATAGCAATCAGCCCCAGCATTTT
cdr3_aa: CASSQAYSNQPQHF

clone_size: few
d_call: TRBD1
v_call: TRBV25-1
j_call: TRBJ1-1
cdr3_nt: TGTGCCAGCATCGGACAGGGAATGAACACTGAAGCTTTCTTT
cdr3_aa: CASIGQGMNTEAFF

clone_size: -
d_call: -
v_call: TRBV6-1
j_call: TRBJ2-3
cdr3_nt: TGTGCCAGCAGTGTTGCGCCCCTCACATATAGCGCAGATACGCAGTATTTT
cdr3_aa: CASSVAPLTYSADTQYF

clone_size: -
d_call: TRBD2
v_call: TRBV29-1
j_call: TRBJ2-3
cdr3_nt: TGCAGCGGTGAGGCGCTAGCGGGGACAGATACGCAGTATTTT
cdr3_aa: CSGEALAGTDTQYF

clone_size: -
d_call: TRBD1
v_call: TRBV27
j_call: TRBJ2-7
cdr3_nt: TGTGCCAGCAGTCCGAGGGACAGGGGGCCTAAGGACGAGCAGTACTTC
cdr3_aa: CASSPRDRGPKDEQYF

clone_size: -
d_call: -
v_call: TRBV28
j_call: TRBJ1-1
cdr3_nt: TGTGCCAGCCTCGTACGGGGGAACACTGAAGCTTTCTTT
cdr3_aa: CASLVRGNTEAFF

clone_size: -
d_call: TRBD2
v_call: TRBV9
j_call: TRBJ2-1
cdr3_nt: TGTGCCAGCAGCCACGGACTAGCGGGAGTCAGCTACAATGAGCAGTTCTTC
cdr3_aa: CASSHGLAGVSYNEQFF

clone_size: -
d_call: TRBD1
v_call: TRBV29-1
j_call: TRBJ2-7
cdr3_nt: TGCAGCGTTAGGGACAGGGGAAACTACGAGCAGTACTTC
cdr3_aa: CSVRDRGNYEQYF

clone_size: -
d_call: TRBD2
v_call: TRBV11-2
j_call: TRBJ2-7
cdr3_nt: TGTGCCAGCAGCCCTGTCCCGGGACTAGCGGGAGGGCTGTACGAGCAGTACTTC
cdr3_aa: CASSPVPGLAGGLYEQYF

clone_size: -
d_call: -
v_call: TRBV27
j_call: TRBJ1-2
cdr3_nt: TGTGCCAGCAGTTTATCCCCCTGGGAGGCTGCCCGGGGCTACACCTTC
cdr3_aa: CASSLSPWEAARGYTF

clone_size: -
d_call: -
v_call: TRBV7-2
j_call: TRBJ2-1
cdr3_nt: TGTGCCAGCAGCTCCCAGCGAGAGCAGTTCTTC
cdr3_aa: CASSSQREQFF

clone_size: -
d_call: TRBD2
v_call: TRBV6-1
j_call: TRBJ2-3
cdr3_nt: TGTGCCAGCAGTGATGGGGATCAGCGGGAGATAGATACGCAGTATTTT
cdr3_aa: CASSDGDQREIDTQYF

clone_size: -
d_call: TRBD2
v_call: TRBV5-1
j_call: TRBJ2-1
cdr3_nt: TGCGCCAGCAGTCAAGCGGGAGCGTGGGATGAGCAGTTCTTC
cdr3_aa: CASSQAGAWDEQFF

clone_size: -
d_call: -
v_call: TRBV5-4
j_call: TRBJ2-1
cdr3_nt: TGTGCCAGCAGCTTCATTTCGGGACTCCATAATGAGCAGTTCTTC
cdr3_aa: CASSFISGLHNEQFF

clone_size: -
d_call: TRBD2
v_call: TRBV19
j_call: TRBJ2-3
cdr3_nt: TGTGCCAGTAGGGTAGCGGGAGTTACAGATACGCAGTATTTT
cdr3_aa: CASRVAGVTDTQYF

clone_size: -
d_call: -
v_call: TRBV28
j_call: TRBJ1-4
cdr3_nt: TGTGCCAGCAGTTTTCAGGGGAATGAAAAACTGTTTTTT
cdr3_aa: CASSFQGNEKLFF

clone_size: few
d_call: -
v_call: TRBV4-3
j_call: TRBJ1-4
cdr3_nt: TGCGCCAGCAGCCAAGTATACAGGGAATGGGAAAAACTGTTTTTT
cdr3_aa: CASSQVYREWEKLFF

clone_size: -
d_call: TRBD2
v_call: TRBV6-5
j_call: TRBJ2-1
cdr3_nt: TGTGCCAGCAGTTCTAGCGGAGGCTACAATGAGCAGTTCTTC
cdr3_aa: CASSSSGGYNEQFF

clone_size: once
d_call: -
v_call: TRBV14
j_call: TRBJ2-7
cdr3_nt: TGTGCCAGCAGCCAAGGGAGTGGCTACGAGCAGTACTTC
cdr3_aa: CASSQGSGYEQYF

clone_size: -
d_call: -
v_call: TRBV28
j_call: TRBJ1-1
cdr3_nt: TGTGCCAGCAGCCGTGACAGCGTGCGGGCTTTCTTT
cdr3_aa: CASSRDSVRAFF

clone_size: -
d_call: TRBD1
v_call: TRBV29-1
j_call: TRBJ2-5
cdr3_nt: TGCAGCGTTGGGACAGGGGGTCAAGAGACCCAGTACTTC
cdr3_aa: CSVGTGGQETQYF

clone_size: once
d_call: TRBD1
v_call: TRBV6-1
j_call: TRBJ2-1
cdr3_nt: TGTGCCAGCAGCCCGGGACAGGGGGTCGGGCAGTTCTTC
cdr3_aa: CASSPGQGVGQFF